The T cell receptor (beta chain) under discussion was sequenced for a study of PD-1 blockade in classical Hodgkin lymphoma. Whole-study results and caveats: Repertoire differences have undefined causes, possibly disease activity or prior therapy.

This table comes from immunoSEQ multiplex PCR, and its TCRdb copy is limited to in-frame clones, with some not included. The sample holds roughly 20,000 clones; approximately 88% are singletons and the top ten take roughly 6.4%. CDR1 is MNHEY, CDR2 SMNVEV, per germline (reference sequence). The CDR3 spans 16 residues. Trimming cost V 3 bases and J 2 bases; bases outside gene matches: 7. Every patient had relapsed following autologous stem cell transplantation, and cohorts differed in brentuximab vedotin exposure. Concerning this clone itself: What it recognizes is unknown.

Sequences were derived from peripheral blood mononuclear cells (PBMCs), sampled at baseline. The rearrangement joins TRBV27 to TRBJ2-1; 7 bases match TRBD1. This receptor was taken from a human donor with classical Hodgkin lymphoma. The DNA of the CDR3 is TGTGCCAGCAGTTTTCTCGGACAGGTGACCTACAATGAGCAGTTCTTC. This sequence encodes CASSFLGQVTYNEQFF.